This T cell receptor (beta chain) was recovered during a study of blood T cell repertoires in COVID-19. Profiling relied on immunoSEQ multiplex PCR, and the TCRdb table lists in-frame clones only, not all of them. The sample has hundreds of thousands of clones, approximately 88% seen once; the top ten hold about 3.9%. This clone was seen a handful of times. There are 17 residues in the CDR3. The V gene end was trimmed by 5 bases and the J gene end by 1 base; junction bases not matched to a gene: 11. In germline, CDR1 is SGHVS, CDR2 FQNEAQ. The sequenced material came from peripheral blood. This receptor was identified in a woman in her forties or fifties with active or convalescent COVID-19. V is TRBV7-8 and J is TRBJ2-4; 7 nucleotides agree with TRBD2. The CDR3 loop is CASSLREGLVAKNIQYF. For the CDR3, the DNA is TGTGCCAGCAGCCTAAGGGAGGGGCTGGTGGCCAAAAACATTCAGTACTTC.